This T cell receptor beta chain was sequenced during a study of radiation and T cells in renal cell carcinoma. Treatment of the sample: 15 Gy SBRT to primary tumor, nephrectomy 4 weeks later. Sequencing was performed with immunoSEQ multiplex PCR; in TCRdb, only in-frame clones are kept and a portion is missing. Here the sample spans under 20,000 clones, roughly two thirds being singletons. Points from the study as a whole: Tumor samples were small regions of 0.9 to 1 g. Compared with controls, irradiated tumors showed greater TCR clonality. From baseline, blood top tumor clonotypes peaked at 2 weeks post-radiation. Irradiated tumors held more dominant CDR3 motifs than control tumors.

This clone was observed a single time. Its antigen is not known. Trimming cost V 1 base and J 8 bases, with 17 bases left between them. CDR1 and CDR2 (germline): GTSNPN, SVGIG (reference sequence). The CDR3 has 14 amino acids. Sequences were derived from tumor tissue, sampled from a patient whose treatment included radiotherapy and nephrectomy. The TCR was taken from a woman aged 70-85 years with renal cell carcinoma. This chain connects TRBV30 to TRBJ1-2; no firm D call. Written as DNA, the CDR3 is TGTGCCTGGAGTGGCCCGGCGGTCTCTTGGGGCTACACCTTC. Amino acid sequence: CAWSGPAVSWGYTF.